This record concerns one TCR beta chain sequence. The sample belongs to a study of blood T cell repertoires in COVID-19. Per the authors' pipeline: Amplification of reference gene primers provided the estimated nucleated cell counts. Clones were sequenced by immunoSEQ multiplex PCR, and TCRdb holds only the in-frame ones, with some missing. That table gives V, J and clone size, and the DNA gave D and trimming. The table has about 98,000 clones, about 84% seen once. Sequencing used peripheral blood. The receptor was derived from a woman aged 80 or older with acute or convalescent COVID-19.

The CDR3 DNA reads TGTGCCAGCAGTTACTCGGCAGGGTCTCAGCCCCAGCATTTT. Translation gives CASSYSAGSQPQHF. The gene calls are TRBV6-2 or TRBV6-3 and TRBJ1-5, with a possible D match to TRBD1 (5 bases). Germline V lookup: CDR1 MNHEY, CDR2 SVGEGT. V was clipped by 0 bases and J by 6 bases, with 9 bases between them. The CDR3 extends over 14 amino acids.